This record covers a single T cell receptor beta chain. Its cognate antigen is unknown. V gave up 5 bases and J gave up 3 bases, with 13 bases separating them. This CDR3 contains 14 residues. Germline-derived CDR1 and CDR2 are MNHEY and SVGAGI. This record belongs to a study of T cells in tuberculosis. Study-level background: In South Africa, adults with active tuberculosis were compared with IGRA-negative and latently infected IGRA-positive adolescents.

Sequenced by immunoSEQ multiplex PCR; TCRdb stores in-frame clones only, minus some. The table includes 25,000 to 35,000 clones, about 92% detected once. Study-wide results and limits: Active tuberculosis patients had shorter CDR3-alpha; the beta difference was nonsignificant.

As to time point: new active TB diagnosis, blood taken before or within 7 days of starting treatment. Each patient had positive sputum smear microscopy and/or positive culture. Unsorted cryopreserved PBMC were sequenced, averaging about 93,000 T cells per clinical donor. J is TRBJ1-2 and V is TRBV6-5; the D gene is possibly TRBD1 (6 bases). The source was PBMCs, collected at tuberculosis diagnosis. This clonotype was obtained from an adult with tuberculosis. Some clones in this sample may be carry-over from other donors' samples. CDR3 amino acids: CASSPHYRDYGYTF. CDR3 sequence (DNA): TGTGCCAGCAGTCCACACTACAGGGACTATGGCTACACCTTC.